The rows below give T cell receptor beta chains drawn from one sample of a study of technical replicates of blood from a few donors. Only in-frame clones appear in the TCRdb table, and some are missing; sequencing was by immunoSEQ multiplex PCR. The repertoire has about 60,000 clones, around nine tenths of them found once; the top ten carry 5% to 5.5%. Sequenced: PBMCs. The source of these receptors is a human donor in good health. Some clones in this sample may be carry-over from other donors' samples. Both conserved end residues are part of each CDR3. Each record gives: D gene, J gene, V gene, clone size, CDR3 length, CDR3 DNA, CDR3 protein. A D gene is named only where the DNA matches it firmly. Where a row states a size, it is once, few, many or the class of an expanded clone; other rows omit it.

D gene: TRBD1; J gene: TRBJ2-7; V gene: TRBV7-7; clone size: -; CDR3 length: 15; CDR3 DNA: TGTGCCAGCAGCCCGGGAGGGGGACAGGGGACTGAGCAGTACTTC; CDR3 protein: CASSPGGGQGTEQYF
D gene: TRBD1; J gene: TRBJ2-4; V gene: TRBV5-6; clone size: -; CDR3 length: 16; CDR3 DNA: TGTGCCAGCAGCCCGGCAGGGACAGATGGCAAAAACATTCAGTACTTC; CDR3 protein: CASSPAGTDGKNIQYF
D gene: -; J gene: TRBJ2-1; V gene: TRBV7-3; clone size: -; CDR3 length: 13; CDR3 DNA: TGTGCCAGCAGCTGGGGAGGGGGGGATGAGCAGTTCTTC; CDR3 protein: CASSWGGGDEQFF
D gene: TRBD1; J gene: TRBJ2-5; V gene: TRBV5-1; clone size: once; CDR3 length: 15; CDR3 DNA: TGCGCCAGCAGCCCCCAGAGACAGGGCACAGAGACCCAGTACTTC; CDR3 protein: CASSPQRQGTETQYF
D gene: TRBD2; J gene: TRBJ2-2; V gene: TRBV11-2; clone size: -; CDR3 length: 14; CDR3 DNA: TGTGCCACCCAGCGGGAATCGAACACCGGGGAGCTGTTTTTT; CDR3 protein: CATQRESNTGELFF
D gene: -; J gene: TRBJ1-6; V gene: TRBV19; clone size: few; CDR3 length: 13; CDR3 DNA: TGTGCCAGTAGCAGGACAGAACGCTCACCCCTCCACTTT; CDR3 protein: CASSRTERSPLHF
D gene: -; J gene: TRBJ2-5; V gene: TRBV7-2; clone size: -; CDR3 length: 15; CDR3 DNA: TGTGCCAGCAGCTTAGGTGGTGGGGCCGGTGAGACCCAGTACTTC; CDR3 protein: CASSLGGGAGETQYF
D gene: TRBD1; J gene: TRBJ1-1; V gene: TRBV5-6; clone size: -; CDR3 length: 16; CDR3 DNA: TGTGCCAGCAACCGTTTGGACAGGCGTTTACACACTGAAGCTTTCTTT; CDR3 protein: CASNRLDRRLHTEAFF
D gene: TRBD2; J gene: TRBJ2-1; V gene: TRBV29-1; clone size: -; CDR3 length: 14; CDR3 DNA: TGCAGCGCTAATAGCGGGGTGCTTTACAATGAGCAGTTCTTC; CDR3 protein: CSANSGVLYNEQFF
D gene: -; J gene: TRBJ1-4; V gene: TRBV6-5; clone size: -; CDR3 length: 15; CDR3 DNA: TGTGCCAGCAGCGCGACAGAATTAAAAGGGGAAAAACTGTTTTTT; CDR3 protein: CASSATELKGEKLFF
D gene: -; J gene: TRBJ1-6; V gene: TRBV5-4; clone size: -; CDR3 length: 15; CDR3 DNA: TGTGCCAGCAGCTTGCCCACAGGGAATAATTCACCCCTCCACTTT; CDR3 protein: CASSLPTGNNSPLHF
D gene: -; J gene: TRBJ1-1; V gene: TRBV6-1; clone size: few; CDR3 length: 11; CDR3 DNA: TGTGCCAGCATTTATAACACTGAAGCTTTCTTT; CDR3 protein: CASIYNTEAFF
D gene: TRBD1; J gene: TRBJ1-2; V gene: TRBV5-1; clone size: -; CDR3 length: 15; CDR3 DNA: TGCGCCAGCAGCCTACAGGGACAGGGAACCCATGGCTACACCTTC; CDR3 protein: CASSLQGQGTHGYTF
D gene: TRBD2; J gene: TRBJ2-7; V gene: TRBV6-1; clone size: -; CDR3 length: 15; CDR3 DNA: TGTGCCAGCAGTGCCCGAGCGGGGGGGCCGTACGAGCAGTACTTC; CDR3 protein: CASSARAGGPYEQYF
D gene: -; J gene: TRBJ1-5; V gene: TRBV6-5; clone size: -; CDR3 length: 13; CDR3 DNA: TGTGCCAGCAGTTACACGAGAAATCAGCCCCAGCATTTT; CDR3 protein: CASSYTRNQPQHF
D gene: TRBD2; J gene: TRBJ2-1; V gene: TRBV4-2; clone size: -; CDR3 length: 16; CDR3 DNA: TGTGCCAGCAGCCATCCTAGCGGGGGGACCTACAATGAGCAGTTCTTC; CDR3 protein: CASSHPSGGTYNEQFF
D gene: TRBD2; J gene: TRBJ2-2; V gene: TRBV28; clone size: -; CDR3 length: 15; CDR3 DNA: TGTGCCAGTCAAGAGAGCGGGGTTTACACCGGGGAGCTGTTTTTT; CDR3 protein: CASQESGVYTGELFF
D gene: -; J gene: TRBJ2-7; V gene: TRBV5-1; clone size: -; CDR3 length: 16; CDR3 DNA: TGCGCCAGCGCCAGAGAGGGCGGGTCCGTCTCCTACGAGCAGTACTTC; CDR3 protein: CASAREGGSVSYEQYF
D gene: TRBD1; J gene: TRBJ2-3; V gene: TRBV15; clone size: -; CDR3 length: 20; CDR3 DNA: TGTGCCACCAGCAGTGGGGACAGGGAGAGTTGGGTGAGATCCACAGATACGCAGTATTTT; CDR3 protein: CATSSGDRESWVRSTDTQYF
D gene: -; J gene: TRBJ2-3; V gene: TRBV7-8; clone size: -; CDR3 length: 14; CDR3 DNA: TGTGCCAGCAGCCCCTCTTGGGGGACTTCTACGCAGTATTTT; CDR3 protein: CASSPSWGTSTQYF
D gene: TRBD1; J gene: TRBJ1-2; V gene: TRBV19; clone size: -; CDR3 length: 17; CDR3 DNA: TGTGCCAGTAGTAGAACCGGGACAGGGGGCCTCTCCTATGGCTACACCTTC; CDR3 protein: CASSRTGTGGLSYGYTF
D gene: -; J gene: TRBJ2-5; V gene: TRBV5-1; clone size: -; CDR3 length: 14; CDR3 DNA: TGCGCCAGCTCCGGTGGGGCGTACCAAGAGACCCAGTACTTC; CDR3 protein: CASSGGAYQETQYF
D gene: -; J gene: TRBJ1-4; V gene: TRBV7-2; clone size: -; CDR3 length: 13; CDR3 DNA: TGTGCCAGCAGCGAGAGGACTAATGAAAAACTGTTTTTT; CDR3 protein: CASSERTNEKLFF
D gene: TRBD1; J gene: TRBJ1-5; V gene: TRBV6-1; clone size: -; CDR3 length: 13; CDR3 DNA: TGTGCCAGTAGGACAGGTAGCAATCAGCCCCAGCATTTT; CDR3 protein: CASRTGSNQPQHF
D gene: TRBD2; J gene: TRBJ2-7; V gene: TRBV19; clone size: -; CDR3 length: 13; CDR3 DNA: TGTGCCAGTAGTATAGGACTAGCGGGGGAGCAGTACTTC; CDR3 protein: CASSIGLAGEQYF
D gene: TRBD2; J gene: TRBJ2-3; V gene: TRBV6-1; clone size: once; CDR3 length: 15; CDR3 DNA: TGTGCCAGCAGTGAAGAGGCGGGAGGGCGGGATACGCAGTATTTT; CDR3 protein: CASSEEAGGRDTQYF
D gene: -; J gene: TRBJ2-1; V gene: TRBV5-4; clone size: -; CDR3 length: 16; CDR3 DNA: TGTGCCAGCAGTGCGGGGATAGCGGAGCCCTACAATGAGCAGTTCTTC; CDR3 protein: CASSAGIAEPYNEQFF
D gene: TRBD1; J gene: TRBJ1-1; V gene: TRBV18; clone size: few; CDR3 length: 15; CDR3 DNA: TGTGCCAGCTCACTAATGACAGGGGAATCCACTGAAGCTTTCTTT; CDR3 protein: CASSLMTGESTEAFF
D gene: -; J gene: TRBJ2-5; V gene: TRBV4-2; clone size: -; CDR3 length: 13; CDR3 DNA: TGTGCCAGCAGCCAAGTTATCGGAGAGACCCAGTACTTC; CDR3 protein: CASSQVIGETQYF
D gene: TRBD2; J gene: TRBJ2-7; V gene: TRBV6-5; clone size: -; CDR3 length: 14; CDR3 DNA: TGTGCCAGCTCACCGGGACTAGGGGCCTACGAGCAGTACTTC; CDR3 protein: CASSPGLGAYEQYF
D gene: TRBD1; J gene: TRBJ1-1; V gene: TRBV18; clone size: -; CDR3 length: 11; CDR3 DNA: TGTGCCAGCTCAACAGGGGTACTCGCTTTCTTT; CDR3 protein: CASSTGVLAFF
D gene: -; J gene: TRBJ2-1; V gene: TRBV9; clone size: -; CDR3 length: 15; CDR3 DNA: TGTGCCAGCACCAAGATGGGGGTGGGAGGCAATGAGCAGTTCTTC; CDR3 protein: CASTKMGVGGNEQFF
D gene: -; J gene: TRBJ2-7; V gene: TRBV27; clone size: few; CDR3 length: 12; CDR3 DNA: TGTGCCAGCAGTTGGACGGCACTGGACAGGTACTTC; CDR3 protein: CASSWTALDRYF
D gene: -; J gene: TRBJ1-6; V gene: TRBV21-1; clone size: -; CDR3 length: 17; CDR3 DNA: TGTGCCAGCAGCATGACAGGGGAAGGCTCCTATAATTCACCCCTCCACTTT; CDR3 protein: CASSMTGEGSYNSPLHF
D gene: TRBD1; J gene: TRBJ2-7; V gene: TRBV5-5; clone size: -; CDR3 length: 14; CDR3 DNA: TGTGCCAGCAGCTTGGAGGGGGCGAAGTACGAGCAGTACTTC; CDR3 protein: CASSLEGAKYEQYF
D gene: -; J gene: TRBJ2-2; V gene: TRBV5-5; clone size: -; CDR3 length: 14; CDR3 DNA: TGTGCCAGCAGCTGGACAGTTAACACCGGGGAGCTGTTTTTT; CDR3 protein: CASSWTVNTGELFF
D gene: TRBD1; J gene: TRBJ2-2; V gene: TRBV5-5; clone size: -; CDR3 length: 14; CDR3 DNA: TGTGCCAGCAGGCCGGGACAGGGGACCGGGGAGCTGTTTTTT; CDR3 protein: CASRPGQGTGELFF
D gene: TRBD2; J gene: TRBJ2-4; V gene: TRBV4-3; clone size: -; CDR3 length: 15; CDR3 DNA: TGCGCCAGCAGCCAAGAGGTTGGACTAGGCGGCATTCAGTACTTC; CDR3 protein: CASSQEVGLGGIQYF
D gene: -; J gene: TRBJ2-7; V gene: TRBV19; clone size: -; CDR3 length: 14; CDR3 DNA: TGTGCCAGTAGTATGTCGAGAGTCGGCTACGAGCAGTACTTC; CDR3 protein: CASSMSRVGYEQYF
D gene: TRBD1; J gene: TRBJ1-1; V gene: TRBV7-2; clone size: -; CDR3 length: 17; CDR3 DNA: TGTGCCAGCAGCTTTACCGCGGGACAGGCGGTGAACACTGAAGCTTTCTTT; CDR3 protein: CASSFTAGQAVNTEAFF
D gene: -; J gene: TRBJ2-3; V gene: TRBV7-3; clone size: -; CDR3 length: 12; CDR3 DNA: TGTGCCAGCAGCTTCCCTCCGGGTACGCAGTATTTT; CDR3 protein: CASSFPPGTQYF